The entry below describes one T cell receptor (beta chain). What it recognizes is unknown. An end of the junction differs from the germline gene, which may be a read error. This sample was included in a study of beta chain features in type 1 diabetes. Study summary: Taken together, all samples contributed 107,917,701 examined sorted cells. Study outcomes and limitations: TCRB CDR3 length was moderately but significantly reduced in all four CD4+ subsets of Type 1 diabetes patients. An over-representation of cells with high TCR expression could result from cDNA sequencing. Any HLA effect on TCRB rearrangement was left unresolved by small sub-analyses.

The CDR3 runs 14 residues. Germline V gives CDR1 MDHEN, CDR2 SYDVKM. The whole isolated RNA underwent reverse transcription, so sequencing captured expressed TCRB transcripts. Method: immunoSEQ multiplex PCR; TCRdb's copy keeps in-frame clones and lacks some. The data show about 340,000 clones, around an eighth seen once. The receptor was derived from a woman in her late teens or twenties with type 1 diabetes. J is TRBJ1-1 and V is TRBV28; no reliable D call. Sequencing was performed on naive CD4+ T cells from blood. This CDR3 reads CASGLFGQNTEAFF. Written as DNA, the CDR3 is TGTGCCAGCGGTTTGTTTGGGCAGAACACTGAAGCTTTCTTT.